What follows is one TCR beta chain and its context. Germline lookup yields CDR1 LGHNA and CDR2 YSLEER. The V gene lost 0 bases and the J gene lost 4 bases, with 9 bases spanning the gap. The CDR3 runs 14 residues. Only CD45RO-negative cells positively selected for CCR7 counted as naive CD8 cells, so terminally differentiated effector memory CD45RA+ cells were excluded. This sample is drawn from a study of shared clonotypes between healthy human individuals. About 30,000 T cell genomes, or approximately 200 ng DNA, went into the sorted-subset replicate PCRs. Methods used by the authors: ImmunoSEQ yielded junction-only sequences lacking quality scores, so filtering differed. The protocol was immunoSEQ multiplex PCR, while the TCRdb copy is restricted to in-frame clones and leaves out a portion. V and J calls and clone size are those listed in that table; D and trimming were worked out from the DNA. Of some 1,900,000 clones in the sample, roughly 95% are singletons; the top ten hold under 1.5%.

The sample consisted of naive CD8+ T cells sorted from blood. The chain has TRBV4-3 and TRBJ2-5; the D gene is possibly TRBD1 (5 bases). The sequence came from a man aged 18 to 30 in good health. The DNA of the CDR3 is TGCGCCAGCAGCCAAGATGCCACAGGAGAGACCCAGTACTTC. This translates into CASSQDATGETQYF.